The 25 T cell receptor beta chains below come from one sample, sequenced in a study of cytomegalovirus exposure and HLA in healthy donors. Researchers ran the PCR with 60 Vbeta and 13 Jbeta primers. Measured with immunoSEQ multiplex PCR; TCRdb has only the in-frame clones, and not every one. The sample includes some 80,000 clones, roughly a tenth of them seen just once. The sample was PBMCs. These receptors all stem from a man aged 55 to 70 in good health and CMV-seropositive.

This clone was found a few times. J is TRBJ2-7 and V is TRBV5-5; 9 nucleotides align to TRBD2. With 7 bases clipped from V and 6 bases from J, the junction kept 8 bases outside the gene matches. Per the germline V gene, CDR1 is SGHKS and CDR2 is YYEKEE (reference sequence). The CDR3 has 13 amino acids. The CDR3: CASSVPSGTEQYF. CDR3 sequence (DNA): TGTGCCAGCTCTGTACCTAGCGGGACCGAGCAGTACTTC. Full variable domain (rest looked up from reference TRBV5-5 and TRBJ2-7): DAGVTQSPTHLIKTRGQQVTLRCSPISGHKSVSWYQQVLGQGPQFIFQYYEKEERGRGNFPDRFSARQFPNYSSELNVNALLLGDSALYLCASSVPSGTEQYFGPGTRLTVT.

The rearrangement uses TRBV19 and TRBJ2-3; 7 nucleotides agree with TRBD1. Unmatched junction bases numbered 6, after V lost 5 bases and J lost 4 bases. Per the germline V gene, CDR1 is LNHDA and CDR2 is SQIVND (reference sequence). The CDR3 totals 14 residues. CDR3 DNA: TGTGCCAGTAGTTGGGCAGGGGGTCCAGATACGCAGTATTTT. As protein: CASSWAGGPDTQYF.

This clone was seen a handful of times. The chain couples TRBV18 to TRBJ1-5; maybe TRBD1 (6 bases). The germline gives CDR1 KGHSH, CDR2 LQKENI. The CDR3 covers 15 residues. Trimming cost V 3 bases and J 3 bases, with 12 bases left between them. Here the CDR3 reads CASSPQGGNNQPQHF. As DNA, the CDR3 is TGTGCCAGCTCACCTCAAGGGGGAAACAATCAGCCCCAGCATTTT.

This clone was recorded a few times. The chain carries TRBV30 and TRBJ1-1; D is undetermined. CDR3 length equals 14 residues. The V end lost 4 bases, the J end lost 1 base, and 13 bases lay between the germline ends. Germline V lookup: CDR1 GTSNPN, CDR2 SVGIG (reference sequence). CDR3 protein: CAWKKHQTNTEAFF. CDR3 nucleotides: TGTGCCTGGAAGAAACACCAAACGAACACTGAAGCTTTCTTT.

This clone was counted only a few times. The rearrangement links TRBV14 to TRBJ2-7, with 8 bases that match TRBD1. The CDR3 is made up of 15 amino acids. V trimming: 4 bases; J trimming: 7 bases; junction bases outside the gene matches: 12. The germline V gene encodes CDR1 SGHDN and CDR2 FVKESK. CDR3 DNA: TGTGCCAGCAGCCCCCTGACAGGGGCCCCTTGGGAGCAGTACTTC. Protein sequence: CASSPLTGAPWEQYF.

The chain recombines TRBV7-9 with TRBJ2-7, with 7 bases identical to TRBD2. CDR1 and CDR2 from the germline V gene are SEHNR and FQNEAQ (reference sequence). The CDR3 contains 13 residues. V gave up 1 base and J gave up 7 bases; unmatched junction bases: 4. The DNA of the CDR3 is TGTGCCAGCAGCTTAGGCTGGGAGGGGGAGCAGTACGTC. It translates to CASSLGWEGEQYV.

Only a few counts were recorded for this clone. This chain connects TRBV5-1 to TRBJ2-2, with 8 bases that match TRBD1. CDR1 and CDR2 from the germline V gene are SGHRS and YFSETQ. V trimming: 1 base; J trimming: 4 bases; junction bases outside the gene matches: 9. There are 17 residues in the CDR3. As DNA, the CDR3 is TGCGCCAGCAGCTTGAGGGTCGACAGGGGTGGCACCGGGGAGCTGTTTTTT. Protein sequence: CASSLRVDRGGTGELFF.

This rearrangement joins TRBV28 to TRBJ1-2, with a possible D match to TRBD1 (6 bases). This CDR3 region has 13 residues. V lost 11 bases to trimming and J lost 5 bases, with 18 bases between them. Germline V gene lookup returns CDR1 MDHEN and CDR2 SYDVKM. The CDR3 DNA follows: TGTGCCCCGCCCGCGGGGGCTGTGTATGGCTACACCTTC. Protein product: CAPPAGAVYGYTF.

In its sample, this clone was seen a few times. The chain employs TRBV14 and TRBJ1-2; maybe TRBD1 (6 bases). In germline, CDR1 is SGHDN, CDR2 FVKESK. CDR3 length equals 15 residues. Trimming removed 4 bases from V and 1 base from J, with 13 bases in between. The CDR3 spells CASSPVGQLNYGYTF. In DNA, the CDR3 is TGTGCCAGCAGCCCCGTCGGACAGCTTAACTATGGCTACACCTTC. The full variable domain, in which reference TRBV14 and TRBJ1-2 provide the parts outside the CDR3, is EAGVTQFPSHSVIEKGQTVTLRCDPISGHDNLYWYRRVMGKEIKFLLHFVKESKQDESGMPNNRFLAERTGGTYSTLKVQPAELEDSGVYFCASSPVGQLNYGYTFGSGTRLTVV.

The J gene is TRBJ2-1, the V gene TRBV6-5, with TRBD1 matching 10 bases. The trim removed 5 bases at V and 7 bases at J, leaving 8 bases unmatched. Looked up from germline, CDR1 is MNHEY and CDR2 is SVGAGI. This CDR3 is built from 15 residues. Here the CDR3 DNA reads TGTGCCAGCAGTACCGACAGGGGGCCGGGGAATGAGCAGTTCTTC. Amino acids: CASSTDRGPGNEQFF.

This clone was seen a handful of times. The chain links TRBV6-5 to TRBJ2-7; perhaps TRBD2 as D (6 bases). The CDR3 loop spans 14 amino acids. V dropped 4 bases and J dropped 0 bases, with 10 bases sitting between them. CDR1 MNHEY and CDR2 SVGAGI come from the germline V gene. Here the CDR3 DNA reads TGTGCCAGCAGTTTAGCGGAGAGCTCCTACGAGCAGTACTTC. This sequence encodes CASSLAESSYEQYF.

This clone was recorded once. The chain couples TRBV7-4 to TRBJ1-4; no clear D gene. The CDR3 length is 14 residues. Trimming left V 2 bases short and J 8 bases short, with 12 bases between. Germline V gene lookup returns CDR1 SGHVT and CDR2 SQSDAQ. The CDR3 reads CASSLMREGEKLFF. The CDR3 DNA reads as TGTGCCAGCAGCTTAATGAGGGAAGGGGAAAAACTGTTTTTT.

This clone was observed a handful of times. Other DNA sequences from this sample encode an identical CDR3 as well. This chain joins TRBV19 and TRBJ1-5; TRBD1 is a possible D gene (5 bases). CDR3 size: 13 residues. Trimming took 1 base from V and 5 from J, leaving 6 bases between them. Germline CDR1 and CDR2: LNHDA and SQIVND (reference sequence). This CDR3 is CASSIAGYQPQHF. CDR3 sequence (DNA): TGTGCCAGTAGTATAGCAGGGTATCAGCCCCAGCATTTT.

This clone was detected a few times. V and J are TRBV30 and TRBJ2-2; TRBD2 matches 10 bases. CDR1 is GTSNPN, CDR2 SVGIG, per germline (reference sequence). CDR3 size: 15 residues. V gave up 4 bases and J gave up 4 bases; unmatched junction bases: 6. CDR3 residues: CAWTASGGGTGELFF. As DNA, the CDR3 is TGTGCCTGGACGGCTAGCGGGGGAGGCACCGGGGAGCTGTTTTTT.

This clone was detected only a few times. This sequence joins TRBV27 and TRBJ2-4; TRBD1 matches 9 bases. Looked up from germline, CDR1 is MNHEY and CDR2 is SMNVEV (reference sequence). The V gene end was trimmed by 4 bases and the J gene end by 0 bases; junction bases not matched to a gene: 10. This CDR3 contains 18 residues. Here the CDR3 reads CASSSDLTGGRAKNIQYF. The CDR3 bases are TGTGCCAGCAGTTCAGACCTGACAGGGGGTCGAGCCAAAAACATTCAGTACTTC.

A note on this clone: The identical CDR3 is also encoded by other nucleotide sequences in the sample. The rearrangement uses TRBV9 and TRBJ2-2; tentatively, D is TRBD1 (6 bases). This CDR3 is built from 13 residues. CDR1 SGDLS and CDR2 YYNGEE come from the germline V gene. V lost 0 bases to trimming and J lost 6 bases, with 6 bases between them. The chain's CDR3 is CASSVGGPGELFF. The CDR3 bases are TGTGCCAGCAGCGTAGGGGGGCCCGGGGAGCTGTTTTTT. The full variable domain, with the rest looked up from reference TRBV9 and TRBJ2-2, is DSGVTQTPKHLITATGQRVTLRCSPRSGDLSVYWYQQSLDQGLQFLIQYYNGEERAKGNILERFSAQQFPDLHSELNLSSLELGDSALYFCASSVGGPGELFFGEGSRLTVL.

In its sample, this clone was seen a few times. The V gene is TRBV6-1, the J gene TRBJ1-3; D gene ambiguous. Germline V gene data show CDR1 as MNHNS and CDR2 as SASEGT. CDR3 size: 20 residues. Trimming removed 3 bases from V and 0 bases from J, with 24 bases in between. In nucleotides, the CDR3 is TGTGCCAGCAGTGACTTTAGTAGGAAGGTTGCGGATCACTCTGGAAACACCATATATTTT. The encoded protein is CASSDFSRKVADHSGNTIYF.

This clone was counted only a few times. This rearrangement joins TRBV6-5 to TRBJ1-1; D might be TRBD1 (5 bases). The germline gives CDR1 MNHEY, CDR2 SVGAGI. Trimming left V 6 bases short and J 1 base short, with 12 bases between. The CDR3 covers 14 residues. The CDR3 sequence is CASRPREKNTEAFF. In nucleotides, the CDR3 is TGTGCCAGCAGACCCAGGGAAAAGAACACTGAAGCTTTCTTT.

There are many counts of this clone. Other DNA sequences in the same sample also yield this CDR3. V gene TRBV6-1 combines with J gene TRBJ1-2, with 8 positions matching TRBD1. The CDR3 loop spans 14 amino acids. Germline V lookup: CDR1 MNHNS, CDR2 SASEGT. Trimming took 1 base from V and 7 from J; bases not matched to a gene: 5. CDR3 in amino acids: CASSEEAGGSGYTF. The CDR3 DNA is TGTGCCAGCAGTGAAGAGGCAGGGGGCTCTGGCTACACCTTC.

The chain is built from TRBV5-6 and TRBJ2-2; D is possibly TRBD2 (5 bases). The V and J ends lost 4 bases and 3 bases respectively, with 13 bases between them. Germline values: CDR1 SGHDT, CDR2 YYEEEE. This CDR3 contains 15 residues. The CDR3 reads CASSISSRDTGELFF. CDR3 in DNA: TGTGCCAGCAGCATAAGCTCGAGGGACACCGGGGAGCTGTTTTTT.

This clone has only a few counts. The rearrangement links TRBV5-1 to TRBJ2-3; 10 bases map to TRBD2. V trimming: 0 bases; J trimming: 1 base; junction bases outside the gene matches: 2. Germline lookup yields CDR1 SGHRS and CDR2 YFSETQ. This CDR3 is built from 16 residues. CDR3 coding DNA: TGCGCCAGCAGCTTGGATACTAGCGGGGGCACAGATACGCAGTATTTT. Translated: CASSLDTSGGTDTQYF.

This clone was recorded a few times. V gene TRBV7-9 combines with J gene TRBJ2-3; TRBD2 is a possible D gene (5 bases). Deletions cut 5 bases from V and 7 bases from J, with 19 bases between. CDR3 length: 15 residues. Germline CDR1 and CDR2: SEHNR and FQNEAQ (reference sequence). CDR3 sequence: CASSLPRRLGNTQYF. CDR3 DNA sequence: TGTGCCAGCAGCCTTCCCAGGAGGTTGGGGAATACGCAGTATTTT.

The genes are TRBV27 and TRBJ1-5, with 9 bases that match TRBD1. With V trimmed by 5 bases and J by 3 bases, 8 bases remained unmatched. Germline V gene data show CDR1 as MNHEY and CDR2 as SMNVEV (reference sequence). This CDR3 is 16 amino acids long. The DNA for the CDR3 is TGTGCCAGCAGTCACTCCACAGGGGGCCCCAATCAGCCCCAGCATTTT. Protein sequence: CASSHSTGGPNQPQHF.

This clone showed up just once. Other DNA sequences in this specimen translate into the identical CDR3. The chain has TRBV5-4 and TRBJ2-1, with a weak D call TRBD1 (5 bases). The CDR3 sequence is 13 residues long. The germline CDR1 and CDR2 sequences are SGHNT and YYREEE (reference sequence). The V gene lost 4 bases and the J gene lost 3 bases, with 8 bases spanning the gap. The CDR3 nucleotides read TGTGCCAGCAGCCCAACAGGCTACAATGAGCAGTTCTTC. Encoded protein: CASSPTGYNEQFF.

This chain connects TRBV7-2 to TRBJ2-3, with 15 bases fitting TRBD2. V lost 4 bases to trimming and J lost 4 bases; unmatched junction nucleotides: 6. The CDR3 runs to 17 residues. CDR1 is SGHTA, CDR2 FQGNSA, per germline. This chain's CDR3 is CASSSRTSGRAPDTQYF. Here the CDR3 DNA reads TGTGCCAGCAGCTCTAGGACTAGCGGGAGGGCCCCAGATACGCAGTATTTT.